The TCR beta chain described here comes from a study of CD8 T cells in Susac syndrome. Reverse transcription of roughly 0.5 to 1 ug RNA was carried out with random hexamers. Each CDR3 protein gets one entry after TCRdb re-called the immunoSEQ multiplex PCR reads with MiXCR. Of about 280,000 distinct CDR3 sequences listed, approximately 81% are singletons. Material: CD8+ T cells from PBMCs. This clonotype originated in a human donor with multiple sclerosis.

For the CDR3, the DNA is TGTGCCAGCAGACCTCCCGAGCGGGGGGACACAGATACGCAGTATTTT. It codes for CASRPPERGDTDTQYF. This sequence joins TRBV7-9 and TRBJ2-3, with 9 bases aligning to TRBD2. Trimming took 6 bases from V and 2 from J; bases not matched to a gene: 9. Per the germline V gene, CDR1 is SEHNR and CDR2 is FQNEAQ (reference sequence). The CDR3 consists of 16 residues.